These T cell receptor beta chains were read from a single sample in a study of PD-L1 blockade in urothelial cancer. Data came from immunoSEQ multiplex PCR; TCRdb stores just in-frame clones and leaves some out. The sample lists approximately 93,000 clones, approximately 87% occurring once. The specimen comprised PBMCs, sampled around atezolizumab (anti-PD-L1) treatment. These receptor sequences come from a man between 65 and 80 years old with urothelial cancer. Both conserved end residues are part of each CDR3. A D gene is named only where the DNA matches it firmly. Only part of the rows carry a size: once, few, many, or a class if the clone is expanded.

D gene,clone size,V gene,J gene,CDR3 DNA,CDR3 protein
NA,NA,TRBV19,TRBJ1-2,TGTGCCAGTAGCGACAGAAACTATGGCTACACCTTC,CASSDRNYGYTF
NA,NA,TRBV19,TRBJ1-1,TGTGCCAGTACCCGGACAGCCGGCGTTGGTACTGAAGCTTTCTTT,CASTRTAGVGTEAFF
TRBD1,NA,TRBV7-8,TRBJ2-1,TGTGCCAGCAGCTTAGGGACAGGAGGTAACAATGAGCAGTTCTTC,CASSLGTGGNNEQFF
TRBD1,NA,TRBV5-1,TRBJ1-2,TGCGCCAGCAGCTTGATCGTCGTAGGGACAGGTGGAGGCGGCTACACCTTC,CASSLIVVGTGGGGYTF
TRBD1,once,TRBV2,TRBJ1-2,TGTGCCAGCAGGGCTCCGGCCAACGGGGACAGGGGGCAGGGTGGCTACACCTTC,CASRAPANGDRGQGGYTF
NA,NA,TRBV6-5,TRBJ2-7,TGTGCCAGCAGTTACGCGAACGGGGACTACGAGCAGTACTTC,CASSYANGDYEQYF
NA,NA,TRBV5-4,TRBJ2-3,TGTGCCAGCAGCTTAGAGCGGGCCACCAGCACAGATACGCAGTATTTT,CASSLERATSTDTQYF
NA,NA,TRBV9,TRBJ2-1,TGTGCCAGCAGCGTAGACTCGAACAATGAGCAGTTCTTC,CASSVDSNNEQFF
NA,NA,TRBV19,TRBJ2-7,TGTGCCAGTAGCCCCCCGGGTAGGTCCTACGAGCAGTACTTC,CASSPPGRSYEQYF
TRBD1,NA,TRBV6-1,TRBJ2-1,TGTGCCAGCAGTGGGGACAGGGTGAATGAGCAGTTCTTC,CASSGDRVNEQFF
TRBD1,NA,TRBV9,TRBJ1-4,TGTGCCAGCAGCGAGGGGACAGGGCAAACTAATGAAAAACTGTTTTTT,CASSEGTGQTNEKLFF
TRBD1,NA,TRBV9,TRBJ2-7,TGTGCCAGCAGCGTAGGTGACAGGGGCGACGAGCAGTACTTC,CASSVGDRGDEQYF
NA,NA,TRBV4-2,TRBJ1-4,TGTGCCAGCAGCCAGAGCGCCTTGACAGTCGCAACTAATGAAAAACTGTTTTTT,CASSQSALTVATNEKLFF
TRBD2,NA,TRBV7-9,TRBJ2-3,TGTGCCAGCAGCGCTAGCGGGAGTACAGATACGCAGTATTTT,CASSASGSTDTQYF
TRBD1,NA,TRBV2,TRBJ1-2,TGTGCCAGCAGCCCGGACAGGGCTGGCTACACCTTC,CASSPDRAGYTF
NA,NA,TRBV5-1,TRBJ2-5,TGCGCCAGCAGCTTACAGGGCCAAGAGACCCAGTACTTC,CASSLQGQETQYF
NA,NA,TRBV10-3,TRBJ2-5,TGTGCCATCAGTGAGCAAACCCAGGCGAAGACCCAGTACTTC,CAISEQTQAKTQYF